Listed below are T cell receptor beta chains from one sample, sequenced in a study of blood T cell repertoires in COVID-19. Method: immunoSEQ multiplex PCR; TCRdb's copy keeps in-frame clones and lacks some. The sample has 50,000 to 70,000 clones, more than 70% seen once; the top ten hold roughly 6.7%. The sequenced material came from peripheral blood. These receptors were collected from a man between 60 and 75 years old with active or convalescent COVID-19. Each CDR3 is given with its conserved first and last residue.

>TRBV6-1
CASSDPDPDTQYF
>TRBV7-7
CASSKTANTEAFF
>TRBV24-1
CATRDRVSDTQYF
>TRBV18
CASSPGLAGEVEQFF
>TRBV30
CAWIDRGRRPGNTIYF
>TRBV9
CASSSILQGRTEAFF
>TRBV4-2
CASSRSSGGAGEQYF
>TRBV19
CASSPGLYNEQFF
>TRBV5-4
CASSFSRGATNEKLFF
>TRBV7-9
CASSRYRDTDSNQPQHF
>TRBV10-3
CAIWSLAGNEQFF
>TRBV27
CASRRGLNEKLFF
>TRBV5-4
CASSLAVSSYEQYF
>TRBV3-1/TRBV3-2
CASSPYPTSLTDTQYF
>TRBV7-6
CASSFGLAGGLYEQYF
>TRBV27
CASMDREAGSNQPQHF
>TRBV15
CATSRGGQGANYGYTF
>TRBV19
CASSTGDISTEAFF
>TRBV7-3
CASSLFGGNEAFF
>TRBV6-2/TRBV6-3
CASSPTPGGASTGNTIYF
>TRBV18
CASSPLTTGTGYYGYTF
>TRBV6-5
CASSYTGQGALQYF
>TRBV19
CASLAPGLPYNEQFF
>TRBV28
CASSSRTGGNTEAFF
>TRBV6-5
CASSLTGAYNEQFF
>TRBV5-6
CASSLGDSPLHF
>TRBV27
CASSLSTGRSYEQYF
>TRBV13
CASSPWSSGSTDTQYF
>TRBV6-5
CASSYAVAGGQETQYF
>TRBV5-4
CASSPSSTNEKLFF
>TRBV7-2
CASSHGQAYEQYF
>TRBV7-2
CASSRGLAGGGELFF
>TRBV5-1
CASRRGDRSYEQYF
>TRBV5-4
CASSLRQGSYNEQFF
>TRBV5-1
CASSWNRGRDTQYF
>TRBV12-2
CASRLVSPGVSGELFF
>TRBV25-1
CASSDPRTGHTEAFF
>TRBV7-8
CASSHRVDRSNSPLHF
>TRBV7-9
CASSLRTSGTHEQYF
>TRBV7-8
CASSPGQGREQYF
>TRBV18
CASSPDTGGSGNTIYF
>TRBV24-1
CATSAGGYYYEQYF
>TRBV19
CAGHTGELGNQPQHF
>TRBV3-1/TRBV3-2
CASSQLTSGRANDTQYF
>TRBV2
CASTAGQSFNSPLHF
>TRBV7-9
CASNPRPGTQYF
>TRBV4-1
CASSQETGPSSGNTIYF